This T cell receptor beta chain was identified in a study of shared clonotypes between healthy human individuals. Study-level points and caveats: Across a handful of donors, naive CD4 shared around 5.4%, naive CD8 around 4%, memory CD4 roughly 2.4%, memory CD8 approximately 0.4%. In this cohort, only blood was sampled, and tissue repertoires likely differ. Sequencing depth was expected to affect clonotype sharing among donors.

Assay used: immunoSEQ multiplex PCR; TCRdb lists only in-frame clones, some missing. The sample has over 1.5 million clones; roughly 98% are singletons. The CDR3 runs 14 residues. Germline assignment: CDR1 MRHNA and CDR2 SNTAGT. Germline trimming cut 8 bases from V and 7 bases from J; bases unmatched to any gene: 5. About this clone: Its antigen remains unidentified.

This clonotype was sampled from a man aged 25-45 years in good health. The specimen was naive CD4+ T cells sorted from blood. The subset: CD45RA+ positively selected. J is TRBJ2-2 and V is TRBV6-4; the match to TRBD2 covers 12 bases. CDR3 DNA: TGTGCCAGCCGGACTAGCGGGAAGGACGGGGAGCTGTTTTTT. Amino acid sequence: CASRTSGKDGELFF.